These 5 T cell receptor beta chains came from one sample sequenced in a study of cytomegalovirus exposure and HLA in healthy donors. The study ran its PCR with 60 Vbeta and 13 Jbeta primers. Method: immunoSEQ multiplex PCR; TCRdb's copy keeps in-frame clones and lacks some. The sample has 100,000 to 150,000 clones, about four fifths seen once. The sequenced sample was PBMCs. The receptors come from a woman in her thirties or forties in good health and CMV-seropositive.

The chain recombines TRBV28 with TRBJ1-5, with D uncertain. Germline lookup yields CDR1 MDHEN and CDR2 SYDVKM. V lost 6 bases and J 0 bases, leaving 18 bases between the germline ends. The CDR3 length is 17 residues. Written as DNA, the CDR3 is TGTGCCAGCAGCCTCCGAGGGCGCCTCTATAGCAATCAGCCCCAGCATTTT. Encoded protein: CASSLRGRLYSNQPQHF.

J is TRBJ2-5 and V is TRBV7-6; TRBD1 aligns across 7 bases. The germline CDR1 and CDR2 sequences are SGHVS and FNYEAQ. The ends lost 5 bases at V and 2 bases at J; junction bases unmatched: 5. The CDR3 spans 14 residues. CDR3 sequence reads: CASSPGTEQETQYF. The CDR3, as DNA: TGTGCCAGCAGCCCCGGGACAGAGCAAGAGACCCAGTACTTC.

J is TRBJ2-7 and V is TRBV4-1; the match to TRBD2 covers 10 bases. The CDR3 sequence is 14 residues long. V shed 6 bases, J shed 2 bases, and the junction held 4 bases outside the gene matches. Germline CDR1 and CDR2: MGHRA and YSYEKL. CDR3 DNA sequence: TGCGCCAGCAGTCTAGCGGGAGACGCCTACGAGCAGTACTTC. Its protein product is CASSLAGDAYEQYF.

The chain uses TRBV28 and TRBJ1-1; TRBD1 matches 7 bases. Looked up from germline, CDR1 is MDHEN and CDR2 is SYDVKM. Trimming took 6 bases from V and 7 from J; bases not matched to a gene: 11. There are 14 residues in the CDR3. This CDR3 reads CASSPVGGGNEAFF. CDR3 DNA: TGTGCCAGCAGCCCAGTTGGAGGGGGCAATGAAGCTTTCTTT.

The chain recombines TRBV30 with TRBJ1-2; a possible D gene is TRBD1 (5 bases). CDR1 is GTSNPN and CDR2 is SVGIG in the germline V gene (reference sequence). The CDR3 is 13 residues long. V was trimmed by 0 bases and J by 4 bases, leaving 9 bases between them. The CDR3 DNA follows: TGTGCCTGGAGTGTGGGCCAGGGCTATGGCTACACCTTC. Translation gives CAWSVGQGYGYTF.